The 16 T cell receptor beta chains in this list originate from one sample, sequenced in a study of control samples from healthy donors and cancer patients (dated by TCRdb to 2019 to 2021). The method was the immunoSEQ multiplex PCR assay. TCRdb stores this immuneACCESS table with in-frame sequences only. Part of the clones is absent; in the studies checked, under half of the shortfall reflects unresolved V genes, and no reason is known for the rest. The sample table holds around 100,000 clones, of which around 89% were seen once. The ten largest make up 7.8% of the sample. The sequenced sample was blood. The receptors stem from a man aged 30-40 years in good health.

The chain carries TRBV5-8 and TRBJ2-5, with D unclear. Deletions cut 5 bases from V and 5 bases from J, with 22 bases between. The CDR3 totals 16 residues. Germline-derived CDR1 and CDR2 are SGHTS and YDEGEE. CDR3 region: CASRRGSASPMETQYF. The CDR3 coding sequence is TGTGCCAGCAGACGAGGATCCGCATCGCCTATGGAGACCCAGTACTTC. The whole variable domain, remainder taken from reference TRBV5-8 and TRBJ2-5, is EAGVTQSPTHLIKTRGQQATLRCSPISGHTSVYWYQQALGLGLQFLLWYDEGEERNRGNFPPRFSGRQFPNYSSELNVNALELEDSALYLCASRRGSASPMETQYFGPGTRLLVL.

This chain connects TRBV4-3 to TRBJ1-1; weak D call: TRBD1 (6 bases). The germline gives CDR1 LGHNA, CDR2 YSLEER. The CDR3 has 19 amino acids. V lost 1 base, J lost 1 base, and 22 bases lay in between. DNA for the CDR3: TGCGCCAGCAGCCAAGGATATGCGGGGGCGAACATGAGGAACACTGAAGCTTTCTTT. It is translated as CASSQGYAGANMRNTEAFF.

The chain uses TRBV7-8 and TRBJ2-1; 8 nucleotides match TRBD1. The CDR3 runs 13 residues. The junction had 3 bases not matched to a gene; V was cut back by 5 bases and J by 6 bases. Germline CDR1 SGHVS, CDR2 FQNEAQ. CDR3 nucleotide sequence: TGTGCCAGCAGCAAGGACAGGGTCAATGAGCAGTTCTTC. The encoded protein is CASSKDRVNEQFF.

The genes are TRBV14 and TRBJ2-2; TRBD1 agrees at 7 bases. Germline CDR1 and CDR2: SGHDN and FVKESK. This CDR3 is built from 15 residues. V was clipped by 5 bases and J by 3 bases; unmatched bases: 6. The CDR3 DNA follows: TGTGCCAGCAGCTACCGGGACAGCTACACCGGGGAGCTGTTTTTT. Translated, it gives CASSYRDSYTGELFF.

This sequence joins TRBV10-2 and TRBJ1-6, with D maybe TRBD1 (6 bases). CDR1 WSHSY and CDR2 SAAADI come from the germline V gene. The V end was cut by 3 bases, the J end by 10 bases, with 16 bases between. The CDR3 totals 15 residues. The CDR3 sequence: CASSDKGRGDSPLHF. The CDR3 nucleotides are TGCGCCAGCAGTGATAAGGGAAGGGGGGACTCACCCCTCCACTTT.

The V gene is TRBV7-9, the J gene TRBJ1-3, with D unclear. The CDR3 runs to 14 residues. The germline gives CDR1 SEHNR, CDR2 FQNEAQ (reference sequence). Trimming cost V 5 bases and J 2 bases, with 10 bases left between them. CDR3 region: CASSPSQPGNTIYF. CDR3 sequence (DNA): TGTGCCAGCAGCCCATCCCAGCCTGGAAACACCATATATTTT.

This rearrangement joins TRBV19 to TRBJ1-2; D unclear. The CDR3 runs to 14 residues. Germline CDR1 LNHDA, CDR2 SQIVND (reference sequence). V was trimmed by 7 bases and J by 5 bases, leaving 17 bases between them. CDR3 nucleotides: TGTGCCAGTACCCTGGCTTATGACCTGTATGGCTACACCTTC. This translates into CASTLAYDLYGYTF.

This rearrangement joins TRBV7-6 to TRBJ2-1, with D possibly being TRBD2 (5 bases). The length of the CDR3 is 15 residues. V lost 2 bases to trimming and J lost 3 bases, with 11 bases between them. Germline V gene sequence: CDR1 SGHVS, CDR2 FNYEAQ. The CDR3 reads CASSLRLTSYNEQFF. In DNA, the CDR3 is TGTGCCAGCAGCTTAAGGCTCACTAGCTACAATGAGCAGTTCTTC.

The chain carries TRBV5-6 and TRBJ1-1; unclear D gene. This CDR3 is 13 amino acids long. Germline CDR1 and CDR2: SGHDT and YYEEEE. The germline V and J ends were trimmed by 0 bases and 3 bases, with 6 bases remaining between them. The DNA for the CDR3 is TGTGCCAGCAGCTTGGACAGTTACACTGAAGCTTTCTTT. This encodes CASSLDSYTEAFF.

The CDR3 reads CASSPPGQRNTIYF. The DNA of the CDR3 is TGTGCCAGCTCACCACCGGGACAGAGAAACACCATATATTTT. The V and J genes are TRBV18 and TRBJ1-3; 7 nucleotides line up with TRBD1. From germline, CDR1 is KGHSH and CDR2 LQKENI. Trimming removed 0 bases from V and 5 bases from J; junction bases left unmatched: 1. CDR3 length: 14 amino acids.

This clone was seen once. The V call is TRBV4-1, the J call TRBJ1-1; D is possibly TRBD1 (5 bases). The CDR3 spans 15 residues. Germline V lookup: CDR1 MGHRA, CDR2 YSYEKL. Trimming removed 0 bases from V and 3 bases from J, with 11 bases in between. CDR3 nucleotide sequence: TGCGCCAGCAGCCAAGATATCCAGGGCTACACTGAAGCTTTCTTT. Translation: CASSQDIQGYTEAFF.

This chain uses TRBV2 with TRBJ2-3; D uncertain. Germline CDR1 and CDR2: SNHLY and FYNNEI. V was cut by 7 bases and J by 0 bases, with 14 bases left in between. The CDR3 sequence is 15 residues long. CDR3 sequence: CASTRDGESTDTQYF. The DNA for the CDR3 is TGTGCCAGCACCCGAGACGGTGAGAGCACAGATACGCAGTATTTT.

The rearrangement uses TRBV6-6 and TRBJ1-2; D may be TRBD1 (6 bases). The CDR3 is made up of 13 amino acids. The germline CDR1 and CDR2 sequences are MNHNY and SVGAGI (reference sequence). Trimming took off 4 bases at V and 6 bases at J, with 12 bases between the two ends. The CDR3 sequence is CASSSTGKDGYTF. The CDR3 DNA reads as TGTGCCAGCAGTTCCACAGGGAAAGATGGCTACACCTTC.

The chain links TRBV6-5 to TRBJ1-5, with D perhaps matching TRBD1 (5 bases). Germline V gives CDR1 MNHEY, CDR2 SVGAGI. The V gene lost 8 bases and the J gene lost 6 bases, with 20 bases spanning the gap. The CDR3 runs 15 residues. In DNA, the CDR3 is TGTGCCAGCGCGTTGGGGGGAGGGGTCGGTCAGCCCCAGCATTTT. Its translation: CASALGGGVGQPQHF.

The genes are TRBV9 and TRBJ2-3, with 9 bases aligning to TRBD2. This CDR3 spans 16 amino acids. Germline assignment: CDR1 SGDLS and CDR2 YYNGEE. The J segment lost 3 bases and the V segment lost 0 bases, leaving 5 bases of the junction unmatched. In nucleotides, the CDR3 is TGTGCCAGCAGCGTAGGGGTGCTAGCGGGGACAGATACGCAGTATTTT. It is translated as CASSVGVLAGTDTQYF.

The gene calls are TRBV14 and TRBJ1-3; D is uncertain. CDR3 size: 14 residues. Trimming shortened V by 1 base and J by 1 base, and 5 bases separated the two germline ends. Per germline, CDR1 SGHDN and CDR2 FVKESK. CDR3 sequence: CASSQVRSGNTIYF. The CDR3 nucleotides read TGTGCCAGCAGCCAAGTGAGGTCTGGAAACACCATATATTTT.